This TCR beta chain was sequenced for a study of blood T cell repertoires in COVID-19. Overall study: Samples taken during acute and convalescent COVID-19 were collected in the United States, Italy and Spain. The cDNA or gDNA used as material had been derived from T cells, B-cell-depleted T cells, or PBMCs.

Per the study methods: Estimation of nucleated cell counts relied on the amplification of reference gene primers. Generated by immunoSEQ multiplex PCR, the TCRdb table keeps only in-frame clones and is missing some. V and J calls and clone size are those listed in that table; D and trimming were worked out from the DNA. The table has roughly 99,000 clones, 80% to 85% seen once; the top ten hold over 4%. Turning to this clone: The junction shows a germline mismatch at one end, possibly a read error.

The receptor comes from a man aged 65 to 79 with acute or convalescent COVID-19. The sample consisted of peripheral blood.

The CDR3 loop reads CASTQGSGGYNSPLHF. DNA of the CDR3: TGTGCCAGCACCCAAGGGTCCGGGGGATATAATTCACCCCTCCACTTT. The gene calls are TRBV3-1 (or the pseudogene TRBV3-2) and TRBJ1-6; tentative D call: TRBD1 (5 bases). The length of the CDR3 is 16 residues. CDR1 and CDR2 from the germline V gene are LGHDT and YNNKEL (reference sequence).